A single sample gave rise to the 27 T cell receptor beta chains below, sequenced in a study of blood T cell repertoires in COVID-19. The protocol was immunoSEQ multiplex PCR, while the TCRdb copy is restricted to in-frame clones and leaves out a portion. This sample has over 150,000 clones, with about 90% found just once. The specimen sequenced was PBMCs or T cells enriched from blood (not recorded which). These receptors all stem from a woman aged 45 to 65 who had recovered from COVID-19.

This rearrangement joins TRBV7-2 to TRBJ1-1, with D maybe TRBD1 (5 bases). CDR1 is SGHTA, CDR2 FQGNSA, per germline. The V end lost 2 bases, the J end lost 3 bases, and 13 bases lay between the germline ends. The CDR3 totals 15 residues. CDR3 nucleotides: TGTGCCAGCAGCTTAAGGCAGGGATGGGACACTGAAGCTTTCTTT. Amino acids: CASSLRQGWDTEAFF.

The chain joins TRBV11-1 to TRBJ2-3; tentative D call: TRBD1 (6 bases). The CDR3 runs 16 residues. The ends were cut back, 5 bases at V and 1 base at J, with 16 bases in the middle. Germline CDR1 and CDR2: SGHAT and FQDESV (reference sequence). In DNA, the CDR3 is TGTGCCAGCAGCCCAGGGGTCTGGGGACGCACAGATACGCAGTATTTT. It codes for CASSPGVWGRTDTQYF.

The chain links TRBV7-9 to TRBJ1-3; 8 bases line up with TRBD1. From germline, CDR1 is SEHNR and CDR2 FQNEAQ (reference sequence). This CDR3 has 15 residues. With V trimmed by 5 bases and J by 4 bases, 7 bases remained unmatched. CDR3 in amino acids: CASSTQGAPGNTIYF. In DNA, the CDR3 is TGTGCCAGCAGCACCCAGGGGGCGCCGGGAAACACCATATATTTT.

The rearrangement links TRBV30 to TRBJ2-3; D might be TRBD2 (6 bases). This CDR3 has 14 residues. Trimming shortened V by 8 bases and J by 5 bases, and 20 bases separated the two germline ends. CDR1 is GTSNPN and CDR2 is SVGIG in the germline V gene (reference sequence). The CDR3 loop reads CAGAGTPKGDTQYF. Written as DNA, the CDR3 is TGTGCCGGGGCCGGGACTCCGAAGGGAGATACGCAGTATTTT.

The chain has TRBV30 and TRBJ1-2, with a weak D call TRBD1 (6 bases). In germline, CDR1 is GTSNPN, CDR2 SVGIG (reference sequence). V was clipped by 3 bases and J by 2 bases, with 10 bases between them. The CDR3 runs 13 residues. CDR3 DNA sequence: TGTGCCTGGAGATTCGACAGGAACTATGGCTACACCTTC. It encodes CAWRFDRNYGYTF.

The J gene is TRBJ2-3, the V gene TRBV24-1, with 7 bases aligning to TRBD1. There are 12 residues in the CDR3. Unmatched junction bases numbered 5, after V lost 9 bases and J lost 6 bases. CDR1 is KGHDR, CDR2 SFDVKD, per germline. The CDR3 coding sequence is TGTGCCACCGGGACAGATCTGGATACGCAGTATTTT. Protein: CATGTDLDTQYF.

This chain links TRBV4-3 with TRBJ1-3, with 10 bases identical to TRBD1. Germline V gene lookup returns CDR1 LGHNA and CDR2 YSLEER. Trimming took 1 base from V and 0 from J; bases not matched to a gene: 6. The CDR3 extends over 18 amino acids. CDR3 DNA sequence: TGCGCCAGCAGCCAAGGGACAGGGGGTCCACTCTCTGGAAACACCATATATTTT. The encoded protein is CASSQGTGGPLSGNTIYF.

This chain connects TRBV3-1 (or the pseudogene TRBV3-2) to TRBJ1-2; 7 positions agree with TRBD1. Germline-derived CDR1 and CDR2 are LGHDT and YNNKEL (reference sequence). With V trimmed by 1 base and J by 4 bases, 6 bases remained unmatched. The CDR3 has 15 amino acids. The CDR3 sequence: CASSQALTGFYGYTF. CDR3 in DNA: TGTGCCAGCAGCCAAGCCCTGACAGGGTTCTATGGCTACACCTTC.

The CDR3 protein is CASSLGRSNQPQHF. The DNA for the CDR3 is TGTGCCAGCTCCCTGGGGCGAAGCAATCAGCCCCAGCATTTT. The chain couples TRBV6-5 to TRBJ1-5; TRBD1 might be the D (5 bases). The germline V and J ends were trimmed by 8 bases and 1 base, with 12 bases remaining between them. Germline V lookup: CDR1 MNHEY, CDR2 SVGAGI. The CDR3 spans 14 residues.

The chain couples TRBV7-9 to TRBJ2-5; 7 positions match TRBD1. The CDR3 runs to 14 residues. The germline gives CDR1 SEHNR, CDR2 FQNEAQ (reference sequence). Trimming at V came to 5 bases and at J to 1 base, leaving 4 bases not matched to a gene. The CDR3 DNA follows: TGTGCCAGCAGCCTCGGGACAGCCCAAGAGACCCAGTACTTC. The encoded protein is CASSLGTAQETQYF.

The chain carries TRBV19 and TRBJ2-6; 9 bases are shared with TRBD1. CDR1 is LNHDA and CDR2 is SQIVND in the germline V gene (reference sequence). This CDR3 is built from 17 residues. V was pared by 1 base and J by 4 bases, with 5 bases of the junction left unmatched. The CDR3 nucleotides read TGTGCCAGTAGTATAGTTGGACAGGGGAGCGGGGCCAACGTCCTGACTTTC. This translates into CASSIVGQGSGANVLTF.

The chain has TRBV28 and TRBJ1-6; 9 bases match TRBD1. CDR1 is MDHEN, CDR2 SYDVKM, per germline. V gave up 5 bases and J gave up 8 bases; unmatched junction bases: 7. CDR3 length: 15 residues. CDR3 nucleotide sequence: TGTGCCAGCAGTCCAGGGGGACAGGGAGATTCACCCCTCCACTTT. This codes for CASSPGGQGDSPLHF.

This chain joins TRBV27 and TRBJ1-5, with 8 nucleotides matching TRBD1. The CDR3 has 15 residues. With V trimmed by 3 bases and J by 1 base, 2 bases remained unmatched. Germline V lookup: CDR1 MNHEY, CDR2 SMNVEV (reference sequence). The CDR3 loop reads CASSFTGGSNQPQHF. The CDR3 DNA reads TGTGCCAGCAGTTTCACAGGGGGAAGCAATCAGCCCCAGCATTTT.

V usage is TRBV10-2 and J usage is TRBJ2-3; 8 nucleotides match TRBD2. The germline CDR1 and CDR2 sequences are WSHSY and SAAADI. CDR3 length: 15 amino acids. The trim removed 7 bases at V and 5 bases at J, leaving 11 bases unmatched. The DNA of the CDR3 is TGCGCCAGCAAAGGCAGGAGAACTAGCGGAGATACGCAGTATTTT. Protein product: CASKGRRTSGDTQYF.

This clone came up once. The CDR3 coding sequence is TGCAGCGTCTATGGGACTAGCGGGACCTACAATGAGCAGTTCTTC. This translates into CSVYGTSGTYNEQFF. The rearrangement uses TRBV29-1 and TRBJ2-1; 13 bases match TRBD2. Looked up from germline, CDR1 is SQVTM and CDR2 is ANQGSEA. J gave up 2 bases and V 6 bases, and 4 bases lay outside the gene matches. The CDR3 has 15 residues.

This clone was seen only once. The chain couples TRBV6-5 to TRBJ2-5, with D maybe TRBD1 (7 bases). Deletions cut 7 bases from V and 5 bases from J, with 17 bases between. Germline V gives CDR1 MNHEY, CDR2 SVGAGI. The CDR3 loop spans 14 amino acids. CDR3 in DNA: TGTGCCAGCATAAACAGGGGAGGAGGGGAGACCCAGTACTTC. The encoded protein is CASINRGGGETQYF.

The chain recombines TRBV9 with TRBJ1-5; unclear D gene. V was shortened by 0 bases and J by 5 bases, with 12 bases between the two germline ends. The CDR3 covers 15 residues. Germline V gene sequence: CDR1 SGDLS, CDR2 YYNGEE. Here the CDR3 DNA reads TGTGCCAGCAGCGTAGGGGAGGGTCAGTATCAGCCCCAGCATTTT. Its protein product is CASSVGEGQYQPQHF.

This clone was found once. The V gene is TRBV30, the J gene TRBJ2-3; 12 bases are a match to TRBD2. The CDR3 has 15 amino acids. V lost 5 bases to trimming and J lost 4 bases; unmatched junction nucleotides: 7. Germline assignment: CDR1 GTSNPN and CDR2 SVGIG (reference sequence). CDR3 amino acids: CAWAGLAGGADTQYF. The CDR3 coding sequence is TGTGCCTGGGCGGGCCTAGCGGGAGGGGCAGATACGCAGTATTTT. Full variable domain (rest looked up from reference TRBV30 and TRBJ2-3): SQTIHQWPATLVQPVGSPLSLECTVEGTSNPNLYWYRQAAGRGLQLLFYSVGIGQISSEVPQNLSASRPQDRQFILSSKKLLLSDSGFYLCAWAGLAGGADTQYFGPGTRLTVL.

The chain combines TRBV6-2 or TRBV6-3 with TRBJ1-4; no reliable D call. The V end lost 5 bases, the J end lost 1 base, and 8 bases lay between the germline ends. In germline, CDR1 is MNHEY, CDR2 SVGEGT. This CDR3 region has 14 residues. The CDR3 region has the DNA TGTGCCAGCAGTCCCCGCGGAACTAATGAAAAACTGTTTTTT. Protein product: CASSPRGTNEKLFF.

This chain joins TRBV29-1 and TRBJ2-2, with 8 bases aligning to TRBD1. The V gene end was trimmed by 7 bases and the J gene end by 6 bases; junction bases not matched to a gene: 1. CDR1 is SQVTM and CDR2 is ANQGSEA in the germline V gene. The CDR3 is 11 amino acids. The CDR3 bases are TGCAGCGCACAGGGGGCCGGGGAGCTGTTTTTT. As protein: CSAQGAGELFF.

V gene TRBV4-1 combines with J gene TRBJ1-4; 8 nucleotides line up with TRBD1. The CDR3 has 16 amino acids. With V trimmed by 0 bases and J by 7 bases, 7 bases remained unmatched. The germline V gene has CDR1 MGHRA and CDR2 YSYEKL. The CDR3 DNA follows: TGCGCCAGCAGCCAAGAGGTCTACAGGGGGAGTGAAAAACTGTTTTTT. Amino acid sequence: CASSQEVYRGSEKLFF.

The chain employs TRBV7-9 and TRBJ1-6; 7 positions agree with TRBD1. Germline trimming cut 5 bases from V and 9 bases from J; bases unmatched to any gene: 10. This CDR3 comprises 15 residues. CDR1 is SEHNR, CDR2 FQNEAQ, per germline (reference sequence). The CDR3 region is CASSGTEVRGSPLHF. The CDR3 DNA follows: TGTGCCAGCAGCGGGACAGAGGTTAGGGGTTCACCCCTCCACTTT. The full variable domain, completed using reference TRBV7-9 and TRBJ1-6, is DTGVSQNPRHKITKRGQNVTFRCDPISEHNRLYWYRQTLGQGPEFLTYFQNEAQLEKSRLLSDRFSAERPKGSFSTLEIQRTEQGDSAMYLCASSGTEVRGSPLHFGNGTRLTVT.

The chain recombines TRBV28 with TRBJ2-1; 8 bases map to TRBD2. The CDR3 runs to 16 residues. Per germline, CDR1 MDHEN and CDR2 SYDVKM. Losses at the gene ends were 5 bases for V and 4 bases for J; bases not matched to a gene: 10. CDR3 residues: CASSKIRASGYNEQFF. CDR3 DNA sequence: TGTGCCAGCAGTAAGATTAGGGCTAGCGGGTACAATGAGCAGTTCTTC.

This CDR3 reads CASTTGGWNSPLHF. The DNA of the CDR3 is TGTGCCAGCACCACGGGAGGGTGGAACTCACCCCTCCACTTT. The V gene is TRBV27, the J gene TRBJ1-6; D call uncertain. The CDR3 length is 14 residues. Trimming took off 7 bases at V and 10 bases at J, with 17 bases between the two ends. Per the germline V gene, CDR1 is MNHEY and CDR2 is SMNVEV (reference sequence).

V is TRBV4-1 and J is TRBJ2-7; tentatively, D is TRBD2 (5 bases). The CDR3 extends over 14 amino acids. V was shortened by 3 bases and J by 3 bases, with 12 bases between the two germline ends. The germline V gene has CDR1 MGHRA and CDR2 YSYEKL. The CDR3 sequence is CASSHVGNGYEQYF. In nucleotides, the CDR3 is TGCGCCAGCAGCCACGTCGGGAATGGCTACGAGCAGTACTTC.

The chain has TRBV7-3 and TRBJ2-1; 7 bases match TRBD2. V lost 1 base and J lost 9; bases outside the gene matches: 9. The CDR3 totals 15 residues. In germline, CDR1 is SGHTA, CDR2 FQGTGA. DNA for the CDR3: TGTGCCAGCAGCTTAATGGCGGGAGTCTACGGTGAGCAGTTCTTC. Its translation: CASSLMAGVYGEQFF.

This chain joins TRBV2 and TRBJ2-1, with 8 bases lining up with TRBD2. From germline, CDR1 is SNHLY and CDR2 FYNNEI. V trimming: 5 bases; J trimming: 4 bases; junction bases outside the gene matches: 4. This CDR3 is built from 14 residues. The CDR3 DNA reads TGTGCCAGCAGTATGACTAGCGCATACAATGAGCAGTTCTTC. This sequence encodes CASSMTSAYNEQFF.